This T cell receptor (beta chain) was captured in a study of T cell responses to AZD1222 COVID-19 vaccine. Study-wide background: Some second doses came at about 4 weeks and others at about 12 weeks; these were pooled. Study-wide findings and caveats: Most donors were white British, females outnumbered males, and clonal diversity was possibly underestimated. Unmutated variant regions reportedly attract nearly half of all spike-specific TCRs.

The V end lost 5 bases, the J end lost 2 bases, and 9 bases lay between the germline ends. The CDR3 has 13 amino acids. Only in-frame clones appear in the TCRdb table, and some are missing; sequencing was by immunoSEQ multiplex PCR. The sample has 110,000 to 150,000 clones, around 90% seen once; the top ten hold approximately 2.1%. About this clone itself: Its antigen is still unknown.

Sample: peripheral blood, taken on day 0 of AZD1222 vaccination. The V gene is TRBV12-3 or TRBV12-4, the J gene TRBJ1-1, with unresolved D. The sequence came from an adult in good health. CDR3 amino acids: CASSPLTNTEAFF. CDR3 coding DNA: TGTGCCAGCAGTCCTCTCACAAACACTGAAGCTTTCTTT.